Following are 27 T cell receptor beta chains from one sample sequenced in a study of cytomegalovirus exposure and HLA in healthy donors. The PCR had 60 Vbeta and 13 Jbeta primers. Produced via immunoSEQ multiplex PCR; TCRdb's table is partial and in-frame only. This table holds approximately 100,000 clones, about 70% found once. The sequencing input was PBMCs. The receptor set was obtained from a human donor in good health.

This clone is medium-sized. This chain connects TRBV19 to TRBJ1-5, with D possibly matching TRBD1 (5 bases). CDR3 length: 16 residues. Germline-derived CDR1 and CDR2 are LNHDA and SQIVND (reference sequence). The germline V and J ends were trimmed by 7 bases and 2 bases, with 18 bases remaining between them. The CDR3 DNA is TGTGCCAGTACCCCAGGGAGGGGAGCGGGCAATCAGCCCCAGCATTTT. It yields the protein CASTPGRGAGNQPQHF.

This clone came up a few times. The chain recombines TRBV5-1 with TRBJ1-4; 7 bases are a match to TRBD1. Germline V gene data show CDR1 as SGHRS and CDR2 as YFSETQ. The junction had 6 bases not matched to a gene; V was cut back by 6 bases and J by 4 bases. This CDR3 contains 14 residues. CDR3 sequence (DNA): TGCGCCAGCACTTCTGGACAGGTTAATGAAAAACTGTTTTTT. This sequence encodes CASTSGQVNEKLFF.

This chain links TRBV6-1 with TRBJ2-3; 8 nucleotides agree with TRBD1. Germline CDR1 reads MNHNS; CDR2 reads SASEGT. The CDR3 has 15 amino acids. Trimming removed 3 bases from V and 3 bases from J; junction bases left unmatched: 5. CDR3 nucleotide sequence: TGTGCCAGCAGTGATTCCCAGGGGGCGACAGATACGCAGTATTTT. It codes for CASSDSQGATDTQYF.

The V and J genes are TRBV15 and TRBJ2-6, with a possible D match to TRBD2 (6 bases). Trimming cost V 5 bases and J 0 bases, with 8 bases left between them. Per the germline V gene, CDR1 is LNHNV and CDR2 is YYDKDF (reference sequence). This CDR3 has 15 residues. This chain's CDR3 is CATSVSGSGANVLTF. In nucleotides, the CDR3 is TGTGCCACCAGCGTTAGCGGCTCTGGGGCCAACGTCCTGACTTTC. Looking up the rest from reference TRBV15 and TRBJ2-6 gives the full variable domain: DAMVIQNPRYQVTQFGKPVTLSCSQTLNHNVMYWYQQKSSQAPKLLFHYYDKDFNNEADTPDNFQSRRPNTSFCFLDIRSPGLGDTAMYLCATSVSGSGANVLTFGAGSRLTVL.

The J gene is TRBJ1-1, the V gene TRBV5-1, with TRBD1 as a possible D gene (5 bases). V lost 3 bases and J lost 5, with 11 bases in between. CDR1 and CDR2 (germline): SGHRS, YFSETQ. CDR3 length equals 13 residues. The CDR3 DNA follows: TGCGCCAGCAGCTGGGATGGGGCAACTGAAGCTTTCTTT. Amino acid sequence: CASSWDGATEAFF.

V gene TRBV9 combines with J gene TRBJ1-3; the D is unclear. This CDR3 has 16 residues. CDR1 SGDLS and CDR2 YYNGEE come from the germline V gene. Trimming stripped 0 bases from V and 4 bases from J, with 14 bases between. The CDR3 bases are TGTGCCAGCAGCGTAGGGTGGAGGCCCCCGGGAAACACCATATATTTT. It is translated as CASSVGWRPPGNTIYF.

The gene calls are TRBV5-4 and TRBJ2-5; a weak D match, TRBD2 (6 bases). Per germline, CDR1 SGHNT and CDR2 YYREEE (reference sequence). This CDR3 region has 14 residues. V was pared by 0 bases and J by 5 bases, with 11 bases between. This CDR3 is CASSLDGAGETQYF. The DNA of the CDR3 is TGTGCCAGCAGCTTGGACGGGGCGGGGGAGACCCAGTACTTC. The whole variable domain, remainder taken from reference TRBV5-4 and TRBJ2-5, is ETGVTQSPTHLIKTRGQQVTLRCSSQSGHNTVSWYQQALGQGPQFIFQYYREEENGRGNFPPRFSGLQFPNYSSELNVNALELDDSALYLCASSLDGAGETQYFGPGTRLLVL.

The chain is built from TRBV4-3 and TRBJ1-2; no definite D call. With 0 bases removed from V and 4 bases from J, the gap between germline ends came to 12 bases. Germline CDR1 and CDR2: LGHNA and YSLEER. The CDR3 runs 15 residues. The CDR3 DNA is TGCGCCAGCAGCCAAGATCACGGTCTCCTCTATGGCTACACCTTC. It codes for CASSQDHGLLYGYTF.

This rearrangement joins TRBV6-5 to TRBJ1-1; the D gene is possibly TRBD1 (6 bases). The CDR3 extends over 15 amino acids. V lost 5 bases, J lost 1 base, and 14 bases lay in between. CDR1 and CDR2 from the germline V gene are MNHEY and SVGAGI. The CDR3 region has the DNA TGTGCCAGCAGTACAGGGATTGTTGGGAACACTGAAGCTTTCTTT. It yields the protein CASSTGIVGNTEAFF.

The V and J genes are TRBV4-2 and TRBJ2-7; the match to TRBD1 covers 7 bases. Looked up from germline, CDR1 is LGHNA and CDR2 is YNFKEQ. V gave up 1 base and J gave up 4 bases; unmatched junction bases: 7. The CDR3 has 15 residues. This CDR3 is CASSQGGTAPYEQYF. The CDR3 nucleotides are TGTGCCAGCAGCCAAGGGGGGACAGCGCCTTACGAGCAGTACTTC.

The rearrangement joins TRBV19 to TRBJ2-3, with D tentatively TRBD2 (6 bases). Germline-derived CDR1 and CDR2 are LNHDA and SQIVND (reference sequence). Trimming left V 3 bases short and J 14 bases short, with 21 bases between. This CDR3 spans 14 amino acids. CDR3 in DNA: TGTGCCAGTAGTATGGGCGGTTTAGGAGAGGGACTGTATTTT. It codes for CASSMGGLGEGLYF.

The rearrangement uses TRBV27 and TRBJ2-7; 11 nucleotides agree with TRBD1. The V gene's germline CDR1 is MNHEY and CDR2 SMNVEV (reference sequence). The junction had 7 bases not matched to a gene; V was cut back by 5 bases and J by 4 bases. The CDR3 length is 15 residues. CDR3 region: CASSKAGQGAYEQYF. The CDR3 nucleotides read TGTGCCAGCAGTAAGGCCGGACAGGGGGCTTACGAGCAGTACTTC.

The chain couples TRBV19 to TRBJ2-3; D remains unclear. V was shortened by 8 bases and J by 1 base, with 16 bases between the two germline ends. Per the germline V gene, CDR1 is LNHDA and CDR2 is SQIVND (reference sequence). This CDR3 has 15 residues. The CDR3 bases are TGTGCCAGTCAGGCTACCTTTAGTGGCACAGATACGCAGTATTTT. Residues: CASQATFSGTDTQYF. The whole variable domain, remainder taken from reference TRBV19 and TRBJ2-3, is DGGITQSPKYLFRKEGQNVTLSCEQNLNHDAMYWYRQDPGQGLRLIYYSQIVNDFQKGDIAEGYSVSREKKESFPLTVTSAQKNPTAFYLCASQATFSGTDTQYFGPGTRLTVL.

V is TRBV6-1 and J is TRBJ1-5; the D gene is possibly TRBD1 (6 bases). The germline gives CDR1 MNHNS, CDR2 SASEGT. Between the trimmed V and J ends, which lost 0 bases and 1 base, there was a span of 25 bases. The CDR3 has 21 residues. The DNA of the CDR3 is TGTGCCAGCAGTGAAGCCGCTGGGGGAGGGACACCGACGACCAGCAATCAGCCCCAGCATTTT. It specifies CASSEAAGGGTPTTSNQPQHF.

CDR3 coding DNA: TGTGCCAGCGGCCCCGGGTCTCCCCAGCATTTT. Protein product: CASGPGSPQHF. This chain joins TRBV28 and TRBJ1-5; D is uncertain. CDR1 and CDR2 from the germline V gene are MDHEN and SYDVKM. This CDR3 has 11 amino acids. Trimming stripped 8 bases from V and 10 bases from J, with 12 bases between.

The V call is TRBV5-1, the J call TRBJ2-2; D is ambiguous. Germline values: CDR1 SGHRS, CDR2 YFSETQ. The V end was cut by 1 base, the J end by 6 bases, with 7 bases between. The CDR3 is made up of 13 amino acids. The chain's CDR3 is CASSLIVAGELFF. The CDR3 bases are TGCGCCAGCAGCTTGATAGTGGCCGGGGAGCTGTTTTTT.

The rearrangement links TRBV7-2 to TRBJ2-1; a possible D gene is TRBD1 (6 bases). In germline, CDR1 is SGHTA, CDR2 FQGNSA. The CDR3 extends over 14 amino acids. V was shortened by 4 bases and J by 7 bases, with 14 bases between the two germline ends. CDR3: CASSSLQGWNEQFF. DNA for the CDR3: TGTGCCAGCAGCTCCCTACAGGGTTGGAATGAGCAGTTCTTC. Full variable domain (missing parts from reference TRBV7-2 and TRBJ2-1): GAGVSQSPSNKVTEKGKDVELRCDPISGHTALYWYRQSLGQGLEFLIYFQGNSAPDKSGLPSDRFSAERTGGSVSTLTIQRTQQEDSAVYLCASSSLQGWNEQFFGPGTRLTVL.

The V gene is TRBV6-1, the J gene TRBJ1-3; D is undetermined. Deletions cut 8 bases from V and 2 bases from J, with 16 bases between. This CDR3 is 15 amino acids long. Germline V CDR1 and CDR2: MNHNS, SASEGT. The DNA of the CDR3 is TGTGCCAGCGCGATTGGGCCCGGTGCTGGAAACACCATATATTTT. Its protein is CASAIGPGAGNTIYF.

The rearrangement joins TRBV5-1 to TRBJ2-7, with D hard to call. The germline V gene has CDR1 SGHRS and CDR2 YFSETQ. The CDR3 runs to 14 residues. Trimming cost V 3 bases and J 6 bases, with 16 bases left between them. The DNA of the CDR3 is TGCGCCAGCAGCTCCGACCCCTCCACGGGCGAGCAGTACTTC. This sequence encodes CASSSDPSTGEQYF.

This chain connects TRBV29-1 to TRBJ1-2, with D perhaps TRBD1 (5 bases). The CDR3 runs to 14 residues. In germline, CDR1 is SQVTM, CDR2 ANQGSEA. Trimming removed 1 base at V and 4 bases at J, with 13 bases between. This chain's CDR3 is CSVEGEKGFYGYTF. The CDR3 DNA sequence: TGCAGCGTTGAAGGGGAAAAGGGGTTCTATGGCTACACCTTC. The full variable domain, its missing parts supplied by reference TRBV29-1 and TRBJ1-2, is SAVISQKPSRDICQRGTSLTIQCQVDSQVTMMFWYRQQPGQSLTLIATANQGSEATYESGFVIDKFPISRPNLTFSTLTVSNMSPEDSSIYLCSVEGEKGFYGYTFGSGTRLTVV.

The V gene is TRBV5-1, the J gene TRBJ2-3; 9 bases fit TRBD1. With V trimmed by 4 bases and J by 4 bases, 13 bases remained unmatched. The CDR3 has 17 amino acids. Germline CDR1 and CDR2: SGHRS and YFSETQ. The CDR3 region is CASSIRTGTGSPDTQYF. CDR3 nucleotide sequence: TGCGCCAGCAGCATAAGAACCGGGACAGGGAGTCCAGATACGCAGTATTTT.

The chain is built from TRBV19 and TRBJ1-5, with D perhaps TRBD1 (5 bases). Looked up from germline, CDR1 is LNHDA and CDR2 is SQIVND (reference sequence). V was trimmed by 5 bases and J by 2 bases, leaving 10 bases between them. The CDR3 extends over 14 amino acids. CDR3 region: CASSWSGGNQPQHF. In DNA form, the CDR3 reads TGTGCCAGTAGTTGGTCGGGGGGCAATCAGCCCCAGCATTTT. Full variable domain (outside the CDR3, taken from reference TRBV19 and TRBJ1-5): DGGITQSPKYLFRKEGQNVTLSCEQNLNHDAMYWYRQDPGQGLRLIYYSQIVNDFQKGDIAEGYSVSREKKESFPLTVTSAQKNPTAFYLCASSWSGGNQPQHFGDGTRLSIL.

In DNA form, the CDR3 reads TGTGCCAGCAGCCTTTCTGGGGCCAACGTCCTGACTTTC. Its translation is CASSLSGANVLTF. The chain joins TRBV11-2 to TRBJ2-6; D is undetermined. The germline V and J ends were trimmed by 5 bases and 1 base, with 3 bases remaining between them. This CDR3 contains 13 residues. Looked up from germline, CDR1 is SGHAT and CDR2 is FQNNGV. The full variable domain, with the rest looked up from reference TRBV11-2 and TRBJ2-6, is EAGVAQSPRYKIIEKRQSVAFWCNPISGHATLYWYQQILGQGPKLLIQFQNNGVVDDSQLPKDRFSAERLKGVDSTLKIQPAKLEDSAVYLCASSLSGANVLTFGAGSRLTVL.

V gene TRBV7-8 combines with J gene TRBJ1-4; 8 bases match TRBD1. Germline trimming cut 1 base from V and 8 bases from J; bases unmatched to any gene: 6. Germline lookup yields CDR1 SGHVS and CDR2 FQNEAQ. This CDR3 has 15 amino acids. As DNA, the CDR3 is TGTGCCAGCAGCTTAGGGGACAGGCGTACGGAAAAACTGTTTTTT. Its protein product is CASSLGDRRTEKLFF.

The V and J genes are TRBV5-1 and TRBJ2-5; 8 nucleotides line up with TRBD2. CDR1 and CDR2 from the germline V gene are SGHRS and YFSETQ. This CDR3 is built from 15 residues. With 2 bases clipped from V and 4 bases from J, the junction kept 7 bases outside the gene matches. CDR3 loop: CASSLPAGARETQYF. DNA of the CDR3: TGCGCCAGCAGCTTACCAGCGGGGGCCCGAGAGACCCAGTACTTC.

The J gene is TRBJ1-1, the V gene TRBV25-1; TRBD1 matches at 10 bases. CDR3 length equals 13 residues. V gave up 4 bases and J gave up 11 bases; unmatched junction bases: 7. In germline, CDR1 is MGHDK, CDR2 SYGVNS. The CDR3, as DNA: TGTGCCAGCAGTGCGACAGGGGGCAGTGGGGCTTTCTTT. It encodes CASSATGGSGAFF.

This sequence joins TRBV14 and TRBJ2-5, with a weak D call TRBD2 (5 bases). There are 13 residues in the CDR3. Germline CDR1 and CDR2: SGHDN and FVKESK. Between the trimmed V and J ends, which lost 3 bases and 1 base, there was a span of 6 bases. The CDR3 here is CASSHGVQETQYF. The CDR3 bases are TGTGCCAGCAGCCACGGGGTCCAAGAGACCCAGTACTTC.